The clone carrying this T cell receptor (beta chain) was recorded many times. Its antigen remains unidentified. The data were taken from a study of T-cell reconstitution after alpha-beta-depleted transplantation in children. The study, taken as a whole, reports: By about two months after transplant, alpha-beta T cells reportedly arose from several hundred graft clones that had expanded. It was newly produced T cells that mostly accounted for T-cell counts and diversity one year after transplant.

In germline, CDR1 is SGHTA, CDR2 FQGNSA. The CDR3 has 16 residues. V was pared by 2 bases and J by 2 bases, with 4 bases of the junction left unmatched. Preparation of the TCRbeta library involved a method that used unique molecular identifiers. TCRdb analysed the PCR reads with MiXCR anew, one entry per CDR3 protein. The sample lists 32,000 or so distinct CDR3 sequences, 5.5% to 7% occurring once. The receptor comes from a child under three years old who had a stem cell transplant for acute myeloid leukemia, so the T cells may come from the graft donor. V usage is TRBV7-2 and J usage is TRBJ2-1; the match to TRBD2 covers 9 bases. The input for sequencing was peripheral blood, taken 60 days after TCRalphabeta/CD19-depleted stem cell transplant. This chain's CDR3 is CASSLSSGAPYNEQFF. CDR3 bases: TGTGCCAGCAGCTTATCTAGCGGGGCCCCCTACAATGAGCAGTTCTTC.